This TCR beta chain was sequenced in a study of tumor-infiltrating lymphocytes in localized non-small cell lung cancer. General study points: Not all patients were TCR sequenced, owing to tissue quantity.

In the case of this clone: Its antigen is currently unknown.

CDR1 and CDR2 from the germline V gene are SGDLS and YYNGEE. This CDR3 contains 18 residues. V trimming: 0 bases; J trimming: 1 base; junction bases outside the gene matches: 8. The method was immunoSEQ multiplex PCR; TCRdb's version includes in-frame clones alone and lacks a portion of them. This sample yields about 8,900 clones, of which 65% to 80% are seen a single time; roughly 8.8% belongs to the top ten. The genes are TRBV9 and TRBJ2-3, with TRBD2 identical over 10 bases. The sequence came from a human donor with non-small cell lung cancer. Sequencing was done on a sample of uninvolved lung tissue not adjacent to the tumor. The CDR3 nucleotides are TGTGCCAGCAGCGTAGGGATAGCGGGAGGCCGAGGCACAGATACGCAGTATTTT. It translates to CASSVGIAGGRGTDTQYF. Based on the CDR3 plus reference TRBV9 and TRBJ2-3, the full variable domain is DSGVTQTPKHLITATGQRVTLRCSPRSGDLSVYWYQQSLDQGLQFLIQYYNGEERAKGNILERFSAQQFPDLHSELNLSSLELGDSALYFCASSVGIAGGRGTDTQYFGPGTRLTVL.